This T cell receptor (beta chain) is from a study of blood T cell repertoires in COVID-19. Study information: T cells, B-cell-depleted T cells, or PBMCs provided the cDNA or gDNA that served as material.

The method was immunoSEQ multiplex PCR; TCRdb's version includes in-frame clones alone and lacks a portion of them. The table records roughly 290,000 clones, about 89% of them present only once. V was clipped by 5 bases and J by 6 bases; unmatched bases: 4. The CDR3 sequence is 14 residues long. Germline CDR1 and CDR2: SGHVS and FQNEAQ. The chain has TRBV7-8 and TRBJ2-1; TRBD2 matches 10 bases. Sequenced sample: peripheral blood. The sequence was obtained from a woman in her sixties or seventies with acute or convalescent COVID-19. The CDR3 DNA reads as TGTGCCAGCAGCACCCGACTAGCGGGCAATGAGCAGTTCTTC. This gives the protein CASSTRLAGNEQFF. Full variable domain (outside the CDR3, taken from reference TRBV7-8 and TRBJ2-1): GAGVSQSPRYKVAKRGQDVALRCDPISGHVSLFWYQQALGQGPEFLTYFQNEAQLDKSGLPSDRFFAERPEGSVSTLKIQRTQQEDSAVYLCASSTRLAGNEQFFGPGTRLTVL.